This TCR beta chain was identified during a study of cytomegalovirus exposure and HLA in healthy donors. The method was immunoSEQ multiplex PCR; TCRdb's version includes in-frame clones alone and lacks a portion of them. This sample has 100,000 to 150,000 clones, with about 96% found just once. Sequencing input: PBMCs. This TCR was sampled from a man aged 18 to 29 in good health and CMV-seronegative.

CDR3 residues: CASSLGQHNEQFF. DNA of the CDR3: TGTGCCAGCAGCTTGGGACAGCATAATGAGCAGTTCTTC. J is TRBJ2-1 and V is TRBV7-9; TRBD1 matches 7 bases. This CDR3 region has 13 residues. The germline V gene encodes CDR1 SEHNR and CDR2 FQNEAQ (reference sequence). The V and J ends lost 3 bases and 7 bases, in that order; junction bases with no gene match: 3.